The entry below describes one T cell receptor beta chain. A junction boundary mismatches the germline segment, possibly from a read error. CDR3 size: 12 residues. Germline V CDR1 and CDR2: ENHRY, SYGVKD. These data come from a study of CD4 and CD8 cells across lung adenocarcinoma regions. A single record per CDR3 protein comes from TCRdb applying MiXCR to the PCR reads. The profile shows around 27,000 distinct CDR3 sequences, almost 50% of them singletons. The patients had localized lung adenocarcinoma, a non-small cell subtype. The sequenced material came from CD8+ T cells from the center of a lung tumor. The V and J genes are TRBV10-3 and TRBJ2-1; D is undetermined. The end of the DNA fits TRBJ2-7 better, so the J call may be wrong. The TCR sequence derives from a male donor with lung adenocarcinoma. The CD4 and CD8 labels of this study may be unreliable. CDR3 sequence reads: CAMSVTTNEQYF. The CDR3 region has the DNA TGTGCCATGAGTGTGACAACAAATGAGCAGTACTTC.